A single sample gave rise to the 9 T cell receptor beta chains below, sequenced in a study of cytomegalovirus exposure and HLA in healthy donors. The study ran its PCR with 60 Vbeta and 13 Jbeta primers. Profiled with immunoSEQ multiplex PCR; TCRdb holds only in-frame clones, not every one. The repertoire consists of about 220,000 clones, with 65% to 85% occurring once and the leading ten covering under 0.85%. The material sequenced was PBMCs. These receptors were obtained from a boy younger than 10 in good health and CMV-seronegative.

This chain connects TRBV15 to TRBJ2-3, with D perhaps matching TRBD2 (6 bases). The CDR3 contains 14 residues. Germline V gene sequence: CDR1 LNHNV, CDR2 YYDKDF (reference sequence). The ends were cut back, 0 bases at V and 8 bases at J, with 12 bases in the middle. CDR3 bases: TGTGCCACCAGCAGAGATCGGAGGGTCGGTACGCAGTATTTT. Translated: CATSRDRRVGTQYF.

The V and J genes are TRBV5-6 and TRBJ1-2, with a possible D match to TRBD1 (5 bases). The CDR3 is 13 amino acids. Trimming removed 2 bases from V and 6 bases from J, with 11 bases in between. Per germline, CDR1 SGHDT and CDR2 YYEEEE. The CDR3 DNA follows: TGTGCCAGCAGCTTCCGGATCAGGGATGGCTACACCTTC. Its protein is CASSFRIRDGYTF.

The V and J genes are TRBV6-6 and TRBJ1-5, with D unresolved. This CDR3 is 11 amino acids long. Germline loops: CDR1 MNHNY, CDR2 SVGAGI (reference sequence). The V and J ends lost 6 bases and 6 bases respectively, with 6 bases between them. The CDR3 loop is CASRGTQPQHF. CDR3 nucleotides: TGTGCCAGCAGGGGCACTCAGCCCCAGCATTTT.

V is TRBV19 and J is TRBJ2-7; 11 bases are shared with TRBD2. Trimming removed 3 bases from V and 1 base from J; junction bases left unmatched: 5. The CDR3 sequence is 16 residues long. Germline CDR1 LNHDA, CDR2 SQIVND (reference sequence). This chain's CDR3 is CASSISGTSGSYEQYF. As DNA, the CDR3 is TGTGCCAGTAGTATCTCCGGGACTAGCGGTTCCTACGAGCAGTACTTC.

V usage is TRBV19 and J usage is TRBJ2-3; 8 nucleotides agree with TRBD1. CDR1 and CDR2 (germline): LNHDA, SQIVND (reference sequence). This CDR3 has 14 amino acids. With 6 bases clipped from V and 7 bases from J, the junction kept 9 bases outside the gene matches. CDR3 protein: CASRSDRAGYTQYF. The DNA for the CDR3 is TGTGCCAGTAGATCGGACAGGGCTGGATATACGCAGTATTTT.

The chain links TRBV30 to TRBJ1-4; the match to TRBD1 covers 9 bases. Germline V gene lookup returns CDR1 GTSNPN and CDR2 SVGIG (reference sequence). CDR3 size: 16 residues. V lost 3 bases to trimming and J lost 0 bases; unmatched junction nucleotides: 5. The CDR3, as DNA: TGTGCCTGGAGCCTGGGACAGGGCGCAACTAATGAAAAACTGTTTTTT. Translated: CAWSLGQGATNEKLFF.

This chain joins TRBV9 and TRBJ2-3; 14 positions agree with TRBD2. Germline CDR1 is SGDLS and CDR2 is YYNGEE. V dropped 4 bases and J dropped 6; count of bases not matched to a gene: 7. The CDR3 contains 16 residues. This CDR3 reads CASSPGLAGGRDTQYF. CDR3 nucleotide sequence: TGTGCCAGCAGCCCTGGACTAGCGGGAGGCCGGGATACGCAGTATTTT. The full variable domain, its missing parts supplied by reference TRBV9 and TRBJ2-3, is DSGVTQTPKHLITATGQRVTLRCSPRSGDLSVYWYQQSLDQGLQFLIQYYNGEERAKGNILERFSAQQFPDLHSELNLSSLELGDSALYFCASSPGLAGGRDTQYFGPGTRLTVL.

This chain connects TRBV7-9 to TRBJ2-1, with 12 bases lining up with TRBD2. Germline V gives CDR1 SEHNR, CDR2 FQNEAQ (reference sequence). J lost 5 bases, V lost 1 base, and 0 bases had no gene match. This CDR3 contains 15 residues. The CDR3 is CASSLGTSGDNEQFF. The CDR3 nucleotides are TGTGCCAGCAGCTTAGGGACTAGCGGGGACAATGAGCAGTTCTTC. The full variable domain, its missing parts supplied by reference TRBV7-9 and TRBJ2-1, is DTGVSQNPRHKITKRGQNVTFRCDPISEHNRLYWYRQTLGQGPEFLTYFQNEAQLEKSRLLSDRFSAERPKGSFSTLEIQRTEQGDSAMYLCASSLGTSGDNEQFFGPGTRLTVL.

The chain employs TRBV25-1 and TRBJ1-5; possibly TRBD1 for D (5 bases). This CDR3 contains 16 residues. V lost 3 bases and J lost 0, with 12 bases in between. The V gene's germline CDR1 is MGHDK and CDR2 SYGVNS. CDR3: CASSDGGTYSNQPQHF. CDR3 DNA sequence: TGTGCCAGCAGTGACGGAGGGACTTATAGCAATCAGCCCCAGCATTTT.